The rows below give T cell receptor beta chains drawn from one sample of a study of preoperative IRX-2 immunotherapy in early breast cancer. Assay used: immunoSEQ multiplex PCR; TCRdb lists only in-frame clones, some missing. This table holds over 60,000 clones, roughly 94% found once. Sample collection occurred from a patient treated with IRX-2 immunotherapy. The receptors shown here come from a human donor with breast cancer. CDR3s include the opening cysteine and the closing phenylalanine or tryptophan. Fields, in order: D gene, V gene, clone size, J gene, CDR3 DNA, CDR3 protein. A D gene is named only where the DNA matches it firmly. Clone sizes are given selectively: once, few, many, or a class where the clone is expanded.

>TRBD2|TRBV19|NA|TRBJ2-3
TGTGCCAGTAAGCAAGCGGGAGGGCCTGTAGCAGATACGCAGTATTTT
CASKQAGGPVADTQYF
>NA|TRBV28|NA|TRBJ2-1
TGTGCCAGCAGGGACCCGGGGAGTGAGCAGTTCTTC
CASRDPGSEQFF
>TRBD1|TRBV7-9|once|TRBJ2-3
TGTGCCAGCAGCTCTACAGGGGGCGAAACTAGCACAGATACGCAGTATTTT
CASSSTGGETSTDTQYF
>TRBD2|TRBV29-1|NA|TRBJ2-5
TGCAGCGTTGGCGGGGGGCGCGGAGAGACCCAGTACTTC
CSVGGGRGETQYF
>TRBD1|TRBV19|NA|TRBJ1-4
TGTGCCAGTAGTATATGGGCGACAGGGCGAAATGAAAAACTGTTTTTT
CASSIWATGRNEKLFF
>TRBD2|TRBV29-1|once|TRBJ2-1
TGCAGCGTTGATGGGACTAGCGGGTTTTCCTACAATGAGCAGTTCTTC
CSVDGTSGFSYNEQFF
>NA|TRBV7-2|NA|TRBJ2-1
TGTGCCAGCAGCTTAGAGAGGTCTTGGTCCTACAATGAGCAGTTCTTC
CASSLERSWSYNEQFF
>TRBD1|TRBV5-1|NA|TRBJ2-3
TGCGCCAGCAGCTTTTGGGACAGGGGTTCCGATACGCAGTATTTT
CASSFWDRGSDTQYF
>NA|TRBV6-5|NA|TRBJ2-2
TGTGCCAGCGCCAGAAACGATGCCAACACCGGGGAGCTGTTTTTT
CASARNDANTGELFF
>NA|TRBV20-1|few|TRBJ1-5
TGCAGTGCTCTCGGAAATCAGCCCCAGCATTTT
CSALGNQPQHF
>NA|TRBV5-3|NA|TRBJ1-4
TGTGCCAGAAGGCAGGGGATGGCAGTTGGGGAGAATGCAACTAATGAAAAACTGTTTTTT
CARRQGMAVGENATNEKLFF
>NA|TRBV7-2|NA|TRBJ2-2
TGTGCCAGCAGACCACTATCGAACACCGGGGAGCTGTTTTTT
CASRPLSNTGELFF
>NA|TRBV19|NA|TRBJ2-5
TGTGCCAGTAGTATAGATCTCCGGGGCCCGGTGACCCAGTACTTC
CASSIDLRGPVTQYF
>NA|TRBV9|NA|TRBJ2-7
TGTGCCAGCAGCGTAAGTTGGGGAGGTACCTACGAGCAGTACTTC
CASSVSWGGTYEQYF
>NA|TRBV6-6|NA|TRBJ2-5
TGTGCCAGCAGTTACTCCGCGACACTTCGAGAGACCCAGTACTTC
CASSYSATLRETQYF
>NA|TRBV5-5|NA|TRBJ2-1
TGTGCCAGCAGCTTGCGAGGGGGTGGGGATGAGCAGTTCTTC
CASSLRGGGDEQFF
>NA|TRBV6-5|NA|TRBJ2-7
TGTGCCAGCAGTTACTCTACAGGCTCGATTTTCTACGAGCAGTACTTC
CASSYSTGSIFYEQYF
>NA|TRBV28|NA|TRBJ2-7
TGTGCCAGCAGTATTATCGATGGAGTGAGTGAGCAGTACTTC
CASSIIDGVSEQYF
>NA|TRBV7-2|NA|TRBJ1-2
TGTGCCAGCAGCGCTCGGGGGGCACCAAACTATGGCTACACCTTC
CASSARGAPNYGYTF
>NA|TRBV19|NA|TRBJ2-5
TGTGCCAGTAGTCGCGGGGGCGATCGCCAAGAGACCCAGTACTTC
CASSRGGDRQETQYF
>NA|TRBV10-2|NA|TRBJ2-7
TGCGCCAGCAGTGACCCAGGGCCCCGCAGGGAGCAGTACTTC
CASSDPGPRREQYF
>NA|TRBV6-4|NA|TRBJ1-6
TGTGCCAGCAGTGAAGAAGGGACACAGAATTCACCCCTCCACTTT
CASSEEGTQNSPLHF
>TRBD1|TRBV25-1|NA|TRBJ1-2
TGTGCCAGCAGTAGACAGGGGGCTAACTATGGCTACACCTTC
CASSRQGANYGYTF
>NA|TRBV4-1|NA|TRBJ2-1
TGCGCCAGCAGTTCCACCCTAGATTCCTACAATGAGCAGTTCTTC
CASSSTLDSYNEQFF
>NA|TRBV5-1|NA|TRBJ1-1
TGCGCCAGCAGCTTGGCAGGGAGCGGGATGAACACTGAAGCTTTCTTT
CASSLAGSGMNTEAFF
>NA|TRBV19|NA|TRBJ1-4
TGTGCCAGTAGGAGGCGGACAGCAAATGAAAAACTGTTTTTT
CASRRRTANEKLFF
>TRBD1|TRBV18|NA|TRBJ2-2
TGTGCCAGCTCACCTAGGACAGGGCAGGACACCGGGGAGCTGTTTTTT
CASSPRTGQDTGELFF
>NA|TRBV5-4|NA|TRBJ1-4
TGTGCCAGCAGCACTCCGGGGGCAACTAATGAAAAACTGTTTTTT
CASSTPGATNEKLFF
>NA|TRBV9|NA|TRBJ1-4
TGTGCCAGCAGCGTAGGGGCAGGGTGGCGAGAAAAACTGTTTTTT
CASSVGAGWREKLFF
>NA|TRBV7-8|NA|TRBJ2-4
TGTGCCAGCAGCTCTCGACCGGGGGACATTCAGTACTTC
CASSSRPGDIQYF
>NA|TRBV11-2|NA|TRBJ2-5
TGTGCCAGCAGCTTAGCAGGGGCAACGATGGAGACCCAGTACTTC
CASSLAGATMETQYF
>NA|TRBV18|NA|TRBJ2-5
TGTGCCAGCTCACCATATGTGAGGGGCCTGGGGGAGACCCAGTACTTC
CASSPYVRGLGETQYF
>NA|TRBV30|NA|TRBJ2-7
TGTGCCTTGGGGATACGGCCCGAGCAGTACTTC
CALGIRPEQYF
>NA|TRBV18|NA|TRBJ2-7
TGTGCCAGCTCAGACCAGGGGATCGCCTACGAGCAGTACTTC
CASSDQGIAYEQYF
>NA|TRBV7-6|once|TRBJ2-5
TGTGCCAGCAGCCATAGGGAGACCCAGTACTTC
CASSHRETQYF
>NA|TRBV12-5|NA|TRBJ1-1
TGTGCTAGTGGTTTAAATCCGACGGGTAGGAACACTGAAGCTTTCTTT
CASGLNPTGRNTEAFF
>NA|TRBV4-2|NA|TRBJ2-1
TGTGCCAGCAGCCAAGAAAGGAGTAGCGGTTACAATGAGCAGTTCTTC
CASSQERSSGYNEQFF
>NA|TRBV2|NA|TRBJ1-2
TGTGCCAGCAGTGATAAACCCCTGGATGGCTACACCTTC
CASSDKPLDGYTF
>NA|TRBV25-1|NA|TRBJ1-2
TGTGCCAGCACTTCCCCCGGGACAATCGGGGGCTACACCTTC
CASTSPGTIGGYTF
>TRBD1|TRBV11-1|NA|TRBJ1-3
TGTGCCAGCAGCTCGGACAGGGTGCTAGGAAACACCATATATTTT
CASSSDRVLGNTIYF
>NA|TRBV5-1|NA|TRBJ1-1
TGCGCCAGCAGTAACCAGGGTAACACTGAAGCTTTCTTT
CASSNQGNTEAFF
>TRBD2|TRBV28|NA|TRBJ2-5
TGTGCCAGCAGAACAACTAGCGGGAGAGTGGCAAAGACCCAGTACTTC
CASRTTSGRVAKTQYF